These 30 T cell receptor beta chains share one sample of origin, sequenced in a study of identical twins. TCRdb processed the 5' RACE reads anew with MiXCR; each CDR3 protein has one entry. In the table there are a few hundred thousand distinct CDR3 sequences, 9% to 10% of which are singletons. This sample also belongs to another study, concerning yellow fever vaccine responses in identical twins.

The sequenced material came from PBMCs. Receptor source: a young woman in good health.

This sequence joins TRBV11-2 and TRBJ2-1, with TRBD2 identical over 7 bases. The CDR3 length is 12 residues. V lost 3 bases and J lost 13; bases outside the gene matches: 6. The germline V gene encodes CDR1 SGHAT and CDR2 FQNNGV. CDR3 protein: CASSFGGRAQFF. Here the CDR3 DNA reads TGTGCCAGCAGCTTTGGAGGGAGGGCCCAGTTCTTC.

The chain is built from TRBV2 and TRBJ2-2; D is possibly TRBD1 (5 bases). Germline V lookup: CDR1 SNHLY, CDR2 FYNNEI. Trimming removed 2 bases at V and 5 bases at J, with 12 bases between. The length of the CDR3 is 15 residues. The CDR3 loop reads CASSEMGPLTGELFF. The CDR3 DNA reads TGTGCCAGCAGTGAAATGGGGCCCTTGACCGGGGAGCTGTTTTTT.

This clonotype has only a few counts. The chain couples TRBV20-1 to TRBJ2-2; D unresolved. CDR1 and CDR2 from the germline V gene are DFQATT and SNEGSKA (reference sequence). The CDR3 has 16 amino acids. The ends were cut back, 6 bases at V and 1 base at J, with 18 bases in the middle. The CDR3 coding sequence is TGCAGTGCCACACGGTCCGCCGGGTTGAACACCGGGGAGCTGTTTTTT. Its protein is CSATRSAGLNTGELFF.

This clonotype was observed many times. The chain joins TRBV24-1 to TRBJ2-7; unclear D gene. The germline V gene has CDR1 KGHDR and CDR2 SFDVKD. The CDR3 runs to 13 residues. V was pared by 2 bases and J by 6 bases, with 10 bases between. As DNA, the CDR3 is TGTGCCACCAGTGATTCCCCCAAGGGCGAGCAGTACTTC. Translating it yields CATSDSPKGEQYF.

A word on this clonotype: A junction boundary mismatches the germline segment, possibly from a read error. The J gene is TRBJ2-1, the V gene TRBV2, with no clear D. Germline-derived CDR1 and CDR2 are SNHLY and FYNNEI. The CDR3 is made up of 11 amino acids. The CDR3 DNA follows: TGTGCCAGCAGCCCATACAAAGAGCAGTTCTTC. Residues: CASSPYKEQFF.

This chain uses TRBV10-3 with TRBJ1-4; weak D call: TRBD1 (5 bases). The CDR3 is 13 residues long. Germline CDR1 reads ENHRY; CDR2 reads SYGVKD. Trimming took off 7 bases at V and 6 bases at J, with 12 bases between the two ends. The CDR3 coding sequence is TGTGCCATCACGGGCAGGGTGGATGAAAAACTGTTTTTT. Protein: CAITGRVDEKLFF.

This clonotype was observed many times. V gene TRBV29-1 combines with J gene TRBJ2-2, with 8 bases lining up with TRBD2. CDR1 is SQVTM and CDR2 is ANQGSEA in the germline V gene. J gave up 2 bases and V 2 bases, and 7 bases lay outside the gene matches. CDR3 length: 16 amino acids. The CDR3 protein is CSVELRAGGNTGELFF. DNA for the CDR3: TGCAGCGTTGAACTCCGCGCGGGGGGTAACACCGGGGAGCTGTTTTTT.

This clonotype was seen only a few times. The J gene is TRBJ1-1, the V gene TRBV20-1; no clear D. Germline-derived CDR1 and CDR2 are DFQATT and SNEGSKA (reference sequence). Trimming shortened V by 0 bases and J by 0 bases, and 17 bases separated the two germline ends. This CDR3 has 17 amino acids. In DNA, the CDR3 is TGCAGTGCTAGAGATCTGGAGGGAGGAGGGATGAACACTGAAGCTTTCTTT. Its translation: CSARDLEGGGMNTEAFF.

CDR3 DNA: TGTGCCAGCAGTTTACAGGGATATAATTCACCCCTCCACTTT. As protein: CASSLQGYNSPLHF. J is TRBJ1-6 and V is TRBV12-3 or TRBV12-4, with a tentative D call TRBD1 (5 bases). This CDR3 region has 14 residues. Trimming took 2 bases from V and 4 from J, leaving 6 bases between them.

This clonotype was seen many times. V gene TRBV9 combines with J gene TRBJ2-7; D perhaps matches TRBD2 (5 bases). V lost 0 bases to trimming and J lost 1 base, with 8 bases between them. Germline V CDR1 and CDR2: SGDLS, YYNGEE. The CDR3 spans 14 residues. CDR3 sequence (DNA): TGTGCCAGCAGCGTAGCCACGGGGTCCTACGAGCAGTACTTC. The encoded protein is CASSVATGSYEQYF.

The chain couples TRBV5-1 to TRBJ2-7; D is possibly TRBD2 (5 bases). Germline V gene data show CDR1 as SGHRS and CDR2 as YFSETQ. The CDR3 is 14 residues long. The V gene lost 0 bases and the J gene lost 2 bases, with 9 bases spanning the gap. The CDR3 spells CASSLDGVTYEQYF. CDR3 bases: TGCGCCAGCAGCTTGGACGGGGTTACCTACGAGCAGTACTTC.

As regards this clonotype: This may arise from a read error, as a much more abundant clone is one base away. The genes are TRBV6-1 and TRBJ2-5; 13 bases agree with TRBD2. The V gene's germline CDR1 is MNHNS and CDR2 SASEGT. This CDR3 contains 15 residues. J was trimmed by 2 bases and V by 6 bases; bases with no gene match: 3. CDR3 coding DNA: TGTGCCAGCAGGGGACTAGCGGGGACTCAAGAGACCCAGTACTTC. Residues: CASRGLAGTQETQYF.

This clonotype was seen at least ten times. This chain uses TRBV21-1 with TRBJ2-5; TRBD1 is the table's D call, not checked against the DNA. TRBV21-1 is marked as a pseudogene. This CDR3 region has 19 residues. CDR3 nucleotides: TGTGCCAGCAGCCTTGGGGGGGGGCGCGATAATTTCCCAAGAGAGACCCAGTACTTC. Its protein product is CASSLGGGRDNFPRETQYF.

This chain links TRBV4-1 with TRBJ2-5; TRBD2 matches at 7 bases. The CDR3 is 15 amino acids. Germline values: CDR1 MGHRA, CDR2 YSYEKL. The V segment lost 0 bases and the J segment 4 bases; nucleotides outside the gene matches: 5. For the CDR3, the DNA is TGCGCCAGCAGCCAAGACGACGGGAGGAGAGAGACCCAGTACTTC. It is translated as CASSQDDGRRETQYF.

The chain employs TRBV7-2 and TRBJ2-7; D is uncertain. This CDR3 is 11 amino acids long. The germline V gene encodes CDR1 SGHTA and CDR2 FQGNSA. V was clipped by 5 bases and J by 6 bases, with 8 bases between them. CDR3 sequence reads: CASSPYSEQYF. DNA for the CDR3: TGTGCCAGCAGCCCCTACTCCGAGCAGTACTTC.

This chain uses TRBV3-1 with TRBJ2-1; TRBD2 matches 12 bases. CDR3 size: 16 residues. With 3 bases clipped from V and 9 bases from J, the junction kept 9 bases outside the gene matches. Per the germline V gene, CDR1 is LGHDT and CDR2 is YNNKEL (reference sequence). CDR3 loop: CASSHLWTSGISEQFF. CDR3 in DNA: TGTGCCAGCAGCCATCTTTGGACTAGCGGGATCAGTGAGCAGTTCTTC.

The chain is built from TRBV30 and TRBJ2-1; D may match TRBD1 or TRBD2 (5 bases each). Trimming left V 4 bases short and J 5 bases short, with 12 bases between. The CDR3 is 13 residues long. Germline V gene lookup returns CDR1 GTSNPN and CDR2 SVGIG (reference sequence). CDR3 protein: CAWIRGRNNEQFF. The CDR3 DNA follows: TGTGCCTGGATACGGGGACGGAACAATGAGCAGTTCTTC.

This clonotype turned up a few times. This rearrangement joins TRBV3-1 to TRBJ2-2; TRBD2 matches at 11 bases. The J segment lost 6 bases and the V segment lost 5 bases, leaving 8 bases of the junction unmatched. From germline, CDR1 is LGHDT and CDR2 YNNKEL (reference sequence). The CDR3 has 16 residues. CDR3 sequence reads: CASSYRIAGGPGELFF. The CDR3 region has the DNA TGTGCCAGCAGCTATCGGATAGCGGGAGGGCCCGGGGAGCTGTTTTTT.

Many counts were recorded for this clonotype. The gene calls are TRBV29-1 and TRBJ2-1, with D hard to call. Germline V lookup: CDR1 SQVTM, CDR2 ANQGSEA. The CDR3 has 14 residues. V lost 6 bases and J 4 bases, leaving 16 bases between the germline ends. CDR3 residues: CSVVMTPNYNEQFF. The DNA of the CDR3 is TGCAGCGTCGTAATGACGCCCAATTACAATGAGCAGTTCTTC.

A few counts support this clonotype. This chain joins TRBV28 and TRBJ2-7; 8 positions agree with TRBD2. CDR1 MDHEN and CDR2 SYDVKM come from the germline V gene. The junction had 19 bases not matched to a gene; V was cut back by 1 base and J by 2 bases. There are 20 residues in the CDR3. The CDR3: CASSLSSLGRREVWPYEQYF. In DNA, the CDR3 is TGTGCCAGCAGTTTATCGAGTCTGGGGCGGCGGGAGGTCTGGCCCTACGAGCAGTACTTC.

This clonotype has just a few counts. The chain recombines TRBV7-8 with TRBJ2-7; D may be TRBD1 (5 bases). The V end lost 3 bases, the J end lost 3 bases, and 12 bases lay between the germline ends. Looked up from germline, CDR1 is SGHVS and CDR2 is FQNEAQ. The CDR3 spans 14 residues. This CDR3 reads CASSFPPQGYEQYF. CDR3 DNA: TGTGCCAGCAGCTTTCCGCCCCAGGGCTACGAGCAGTACTTC.

V is TRBV20-1 and J is TRBJ2-7; 10 nucleotides match TRBD1. V trimming: 0 bases; J trimming: 1 base; junction bases outside the gene matches: 3. Germline lookup yields CDR1 DFQATT and CDR2 SNEGSKA (reference sequence). The CDR3 is 15 amino acids. CDR3 region: CSAREMGQGSYEQYF. CDR3 coding DNA: TGCAGTGCTAGAGAAATGGGACAGGGGTCCTACGAGCAGTACTTC.

This clonotype appeared a few times. V and J are TRBV5-1 and TRBJ2-5, with 15 bases lining up with TRBD2. The CDR3 runs to 17 residues. With V trimmed by 0 bases and J by 5 bases, 5 bases remained unmatched. Germline lookup yields CDR1 SGHRS and CDR2 YFSETQ. CDR3 region: CASSLVGLAGGVETQYF. The CDR3 nucleotides are TGCGCCAGCAGCTTGGTGGGACTAGCGGGAGGCGTTGAGACCCAGTACTTC.

This clonotype was counted between two and nine times. The chain couples TRBV5-1 to TRBJ1-1; the match to TRBD1 covers 8 bases. V lost 4 bases, J lost 7 bases, and 9 bases stayed unmatched. This CDR3 comprises 14 residues. Per the germline V gene, CDR1 is SGHRS and CDR2 is YFSETQ. The CDR3 here is CASSTGQAVVEAFF. CDR3 in DNA: TGCGCCAGCAGCACGGGACAGGCGGTGGTTGAAGCTTTCTTT. The variable domain in full, with the rest retrieved from reference TRBV5-1 and TRBJ1-1, is KAGVTQTPRYLIKTRGQQVTLSCSPISGHRSVSWYQQTPGQGLQFLFEYFSETQRNKGNFPGRFSGRQFSNSRSEMNVSTLELGDSALYLCASSTGQAVVEAFFGQGTRLTVV.

The V call is TRBV6-2 or TRBV6-3, the J call TRBJ2-1; 8 nucleotides match TRBD2. Germline CDR1 and CDR2: MNHEY and SVGEGT. The CDR3 totals 14 residues. J gave up 6 bases and V 0 bases, and 1 base lay outside the gene matches. The CDR3 reads CASSYSGLVNEQFF. DNA for the CDR3: TGTGCCAGCAGTTACTCGGGACTAGTCAATGAGCAGTTCTTC.

J is TRBJ2-7 and V is TRBV7-9, with 8 bases lining up with TRBD1. Looked up from germline, CDR1 is SEHNR and CDR2 is FQNEAQ (reference sequence). This CDR3 spans 15 amino acids. The J segment lost 3 bases and the V segment lost 5 bases, leaving 9 bases of the junction unmatched. CDR3 coding DNA: TGTGCCAGCAGCCCAAGACCGGGACAGGTCTACGAGCAGTACTTC. This gives the protein CASSPRPGQVYEQYF.

The chain is built from TRBV9 and TRBJ2-3; TRBD1 matches at 9 bases. This CDR3 has 16 amino acids. Germline lookup yields CDR1 SGDLS and CDR2 YYNGEE. Trimming cost V 4 bases and J 3 bases; bases outside gene matches: 9. The CDR3 nucleotides are TGTGCCAGCAGCAACAACAGGGGGCAGGGTACAGATACGCAGTATTTT. Amino acid sequence: CASSNNRGQGTDTQYF.

V usage is TRBV7-9 and J usage is TRBJ2-3, with 9 bases lining up with TRBD1. The V gene's germline CDR1 is SEHNR and CDR2 FQNEAQ (reference sequence). V was pared by 5 bases and J by 6 bases, with 9 bases of the junction left unmatched. This CDR3 region has 15 residues. CDR3 coding DNA: TGTGCCAGCAGCCCTGGGACAGGGTTTTGGGATACGCAGTATTTT. This gives the protein CASSPGTGFWDTQYF.

This chain links TRBV5-1 with TRBJ1-6; 7 bases map to TRBD1. Germline values: CDR1 SGHRS, CDR2 YFSETQ. V trimming: 5 bases; J trimming: 8 bases; junction bases outside the gene matches: 4. The CDR3 totals 13 residues. The chain's CDR3 is CASRHDRDSPLHF. The CDR3 DNA is TGCGCCAGCAGGCACGACAGGGATTCACCCCTCCACTTT.

This clonotype appeared many times. V gene TRBV4-3 combines with J gene TRBJ2-1; 9 nucleotides agree with TRBD2. This CDR3 has 16 residues. The V and J ends lost 4 bases and 0 bases, in that order; junction bases with no gene match: 4. CDR1 LGHNA and CDR2 YSLEER come from the germline V gene. CDR3 nucleotide sequence: TGCGCCAGCAGCCGTAGCGGGGGAAGCTCCTACAATGAGCAGTTCTTC. Translated, it gives CASSRSGGSSYNEQFF.